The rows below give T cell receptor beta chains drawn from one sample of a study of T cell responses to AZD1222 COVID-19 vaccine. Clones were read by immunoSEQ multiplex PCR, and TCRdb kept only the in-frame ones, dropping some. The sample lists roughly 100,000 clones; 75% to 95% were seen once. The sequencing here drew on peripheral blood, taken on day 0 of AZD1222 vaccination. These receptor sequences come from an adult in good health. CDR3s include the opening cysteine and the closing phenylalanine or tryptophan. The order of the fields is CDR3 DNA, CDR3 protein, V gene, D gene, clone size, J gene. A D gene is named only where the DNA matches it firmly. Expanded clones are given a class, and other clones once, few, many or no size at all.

TGTGCCAGTAGTCTCCCTGGGGGGGCTAACTATGGCTACACCTTC,CASSLPGGANYGYTF,TRBV19,.,.,TRBJ1-2
TGTGCCAGCAGTACGGGCAGTTTCTACGAGCAGTACTTC,CASSTGSFYEQYF,TRBV11-2,.,.,TRBJ2-7
TGTGCCAGCATGGGCGGGAGGGCCGCCTACAATGAGCAGTTCTTC,CASMGGRAAYNEQFF,TRBV7-2,TRBD2,once,TRBJ2-1
TGCGCCAGCAGCATGACGGGACAGGGGTACGACGAGCAGTACTTC,CASSMTGQGYDEQYF,TRBV5-1,TRBD1,once,TRBJ2-7
TGTGCCAGCACTACAGGGAGTGAAAAACTGTTTTTT,CASTTGSEKLFF,TRBV6-5,.,.,TRBJ1-4
TGTGCCAGCTCACCAGGTACGGGACAGGGAGCTTTCTTT,CASSPGTGQGAFF,TRBV18,TRBD1,.,TRBJ1-1
TGTGCCAGCTCGCCGACAGGGCCTAATGAAAAACTGTTTTTT,CASSPTGPNEKLFF,TRBV6-5,TRBD1,.,TRBJ1-4
TGTGCCAGCTCACTTTCGATCGGGACAGATCATGGCTACACCTTC,CASSLSIGTDHGYTF,TRBV18,TRBD1,.,TRBJ1-2
TGTGCCAGCTCACCACTCGTTGGTAGCGGGGGCTACGAGCAGTACTTC,CASSPLVGSGGYEQYF,TRBV18,TRBD2,.,TRBJ2-7
TGCGCCAGCAGCTTGGAGGGCTATAGCAATCAGCCCCAGCATTTT,CASSLEGYSNQPQHF,TRBV5-1,.,.,TRBJ1-5
TGTGCCAGCAGCGGGGGGGGTCAGAATAGCAATCAGCCCCAGCATTTT,CASSGGGQNSNQPQHF,TRBV7-2,.,.,TRBJ1-5
TGTGCCAGCAGGGGGGTTGCTGGCTACACCTTC,CASRGVAGYTF,TRBV25-1,.,.,TRBJ1-2
TGTGCCTGGAGCCCCCTTGGGGCCTACAATGAGCAGTTCTTC,CAWSPLGAYNEQFF,TRBV30,.,.,TRBJ2-1
TGTGCCAGCAGTTACCGGGACCTTAATTCACCCCTCCACTTT,CASSYRDLNSPLHF,TRBV14,.,.,TRBJ1-6
TGTGCCAGTAGGGACAGTAAAATCGGTGGCTACACCTTC,CASRDSKIGGYTF,TRBV19,.,.,TRBJ1-2
TGTGCCAGCAGTGAAGCGGGACGGTCTGCGAACACTGAAGCTTTCTTT,CASSEAGRSANTEAFF,TRBV6-1,.,once,TRBJ1-1
TGTGCCAGCAGTTTACTCCTCGGGGAGCTGTTTTTT,CASSLLLGELFF,TRBV28,.,.,TRBJ2-2
TGTGCCAGTAGACCATCCGACAGGACTGAAAAACTGTTTTTT,CASRPSDRTEKLFF,TRBV19,.,once,TRBJ1-4
TGTGCCAGTAGTATGACAGGGAACAACGAGCAGTACTTC,CASSMTGNNEQYF,TRBV19,TRBD1,.,TRBJ2-7
TGCGCCAGCAGCCAAGATGGGACTAGCGGGATCTACAATGAGCAGTTCTTC,CASSQDGTSGIYNEQFF,TRBV4-1,TRBD2,.,TRBJ2-1
TGTGCCAGCAGGGGGGCTGGACAGGGGATTTATGGCTACACCTTC,CASRGAGQGIYGYTF,TRBV6-5,TRBD1,few,TRBJ1-2
TGTGCCAGCGGGATGAACACTGAAGCTTTCTTT,CASGMNTEAFF,TRBV6-5,.,.,TRBJ1-1
TGCAGCGCCGCTCGGGGGCTTGACGAGCAGTACTTC,CSAARGLDEQYF,TRBV29-1,.,.,TRBJ2-7
TGTGCCAGCAGCGTCCCGGGACAGGGGAGGGATGCTTTCTTT,CASSVPGQGRDAFF,TRBV21-1,.,.,TRBJ1-1
TGTGCCAGCAGTTTATCAGGGGGGGTGGGACACATCTCTGGAAACACCATATATTTT,CASSLSGGVGHISGNTIYF,TRBV27,.,.,TRBJ1-3
TGTGCCAGCAGCTCATCGACGAACACCGGGGAGCTGTTTTTT,CASSSSTNTGELFF,TRBV6-5,.,.,TRBJ2-2
TGTGCCACCAGCAGAGACCCGCTGACTAGCGGGGACTACGAGCAGTACTTC,CATSRDPLTSGDYEQYF,TRBV15,TRBD2,.,TRBJ2-7
TGTGCCAGCTCACCCCGCGCAACTAATGAAAAACTGTTTTTT,CASSPRATNEKLFF,TRBV18,.,.,TRBJ1-4
TGTGCCAGCAGCTTTCGACCGGGACTAGGTCTTGAGGAGCAGTACTTC,CASSFRPGLGLEEQYF,TRBV7-2,TRBD2,.,TRBJ2-7
TGTGCCAGCAGTGCCCGGTCGGGGATTTACTACAATGAGCAGTTCTTC,CASSARSGIYYNEQFF,TRBV6-1,.,.,TRBJ2-1
TGCGCCAGCAGCTGGGGGACAGGAGACACTGAAGCTTTCTTT,CASSWGTGDTEAFF,TRBV5-1,TRBD1,once,TRBJ1-1